One and the same sample provided the 27 T cell receptor beta chains below, sequenced in a study of blood T cell repertoires in COVID-19. Libraries were prepared by immunoSEQ multiplex PCR; TCRdb keeps only in-frame clonotypes and omits some of them. This sample has around 310,000 clones; 88% occur once, and the top ten carry about 5%. The sequenced sample was PBMCs or T cells enriched from blood (not recorded which). These receptors originate from a man aged 25-45 years who had recovered from COVID-19.

The chain couples TRBV7-9 to TRBJ1-2, with 7 bases that match TRBD1. Looked up from germline, CDR1 is SEHNR and CDR2 is FQNEAQ (reference sequence). V was pared by 3 bases and J by 3 bases, with 13 bases of the junction left unmatched. The CDR3 consists of 17 residues. The CDR3 DNA follows: TGTGCCAGCAGCTTTCCCAGACAGGGCGGAAAGCACTATGGCTACACCTTC. Translated: CASSFPRQGGKHYGYTF.

The gene calls are TRBV23-1 and TRBJ1-6; a weak D match, TRBD1 (5 bases). Being an ORF, TRBV23-1 has a function that is uncertain. The CDR3 runs to 16 residues. The V and J ends lost 3 bases and 6 bases respectively, with 15 bases between them. CDR3 amino acids: CASSHPGLRCNSPLHF. CDR3 in DNA: TGCGCCAGCAGTCATCCGGGACTTAGGTGTAATTCACCCCTCCACTTT.

The rearrangement links TRBV5-1 to TRBJ2-5; 9 positions agree with TRBD1. This CDR3 comprises 15 residues. Germline loops: CDR1 SGHRS, CDR2 YFSETQ. J gave up 5 bases and V 4 bases, and 9 bases lay outside the gene matches. The CDR3 region has the DNA TGCGCCAGCAGCATCGGGACAGGGAGGGTGGAGACCCAGTACTTC. Its protein product is CASSIGTGRVETQYF.

V usage is TRBV5-1 and J usage is TRBJ2-3; 9 bases are a match to TRBD2. Unmatched junction bases numbered 13, after V lost 2 bases and J lost 6 bases. Germline V lookup: CDR1 SGHRS, CDR2 YFSETQ. The CDR3 has 17 amino acids. DNA for the CDR3: TGCGCCAGCAGCTTAGGGGGCTTGACTAGCGGTGGGGATACGCAGTATTTT. This sequence encodes CASSLGGLTSGGDTQYF.

The chain joins TRBV7-9 to TRBJ2-3; 9 positions agree with TRBD2. This CDR3 is built from 15 residues. Germline CDR1 is SEHNR and CDR2 is FQNEAQ (reference sequence). The ends lost 4 bases at V and 5 bases at J; junction bases unmatched: 7. The CDR3 sequence: CASSSNAGGKDTQYF. Here the CDR3 DNA reads TGTGCCAGCAGCTCTAACGCGGGGGGGAAAGATACGCAGTATTTT.

The gene calls are TRBV19 and TRBJ1-4; D might be TRBD1 (5 bases). Trimming pared 4 bases from V and 0 bases from J, leaving 9 bases between. CDR3 size: 15 residues. CDR1 is LNHDA, CDR2 SQIVND, per germline (reference sequence). The CDR3 loop reads CASSTGITTNEKLFF. In nucleotides, the CDR3 is TGTGCCAGTAGTACAGGGATAACAACTAATGAAAAACTGTTTTTT.

The V gene is TRBV5-8, the J gene TRBJ1-2, with D unresolved. The germline V and J ends were trimmed by 0 bases and 8 bases, with 8 bases remaining between them. This CDR3 comprises 12 residues. CDR1 and CDR2 (germline): SGHTS, YDEGEE. The CDR3 loop reads CASSLAGWGYTF. CDR3 in DNA: TGTGCCAGCAGCTTGGCAGGCTGGGGCTACACCTTC.

In this sample, this clone turned up once. The genes are TRBV6-5 and TRBJ2-3; 11 bases agree with TRBD2. Germline lookup yields CDR1 MNHEY and CDR2 SVGAGI. Trimming cost V 6 bases and J 4 bases; bases outside gene matches: 6. The CDR3 extends over 15 amino acids. The CDR3 sequence: CASSLHSGGADTQYF. For the CDR3, the DNA is TGTGCCAGCAGCCTACATAGCGGGGGGGCAGATACGCAGTATTTT.

This clone has just one count. The rearrangement joins TRBV18 to TRBJ1-1; TRBD1 agrees at 9 bases. Losses at the gene ends were 3 bases for V and 0 bases for J; bases not matched to a gene: 11. CDR3 size: 18 residues. The germline gives CDR1 KGHSH, CDR2 LQKENI. The CDR3 sequence is CASSPQQGAGAMNTEAFF. In nucleotides, the CDR3 is TGTGCCAGCTCACCTCAACAGGGGGCGGGCGCCATGAACACTGAAGCTTTCTTT.

This chain connects TRBV7-8 to TRBJ1-1; the D gene is possibly TRBD1 (5 bases). Germline assignment: CDR1 SGHVS and CDR2 FQNEAQ. The CDR3 is 16 amino acids. V shed 5 bases and J shed 4 bases, with 20 bases lying between them. The CDR3 DNA is TGTGCCAGCAGCCAGGCCCGGACATCGCTTGCCACTGAAGCTTTCTTT. Amino acids: CASSQARTSLATEAFF.

This chain connects TRBV2 to TRBJ1-4; D not resolved. The CDR3 covers 13 residues. V was clipped by 7 bases and J by 8 bases, with 14 bases between them. Germline V CDR1 and CDR2: SNHLY, FYNNEI. For the CDR3, the DNA is TGTGCCAGCACCCTGGCGGGGAGGGAAAAACTGTTTTTT. It translates to CASTLAGREKLFF.

The J gene is TRBJ1-5, the V gene TRBV6-5; no definite D call. The germline gives CDR1 MNHEY, CDR2 SVGAGI. The CDR3 runs to 14 residues. Trimming took off 5 bases at V and 5 bases at J, with 13 bases between the two ends. The CDR3 loop reads CASSPFIADQPQHF. The CDR3 nucleotides read TGTGCCAGCAGTCCGTTCATCGCGGATCAGCCCCAGCATTTT.

The rearrangement links TRBV5-6 to TRBJ2-7, with D hard to call. Germline-derived CDR1 and CDR2 are SGHDT and YYEEEE. There are 15 residues in the CDR3. The ends were cut back, 1 base at V and 9 bases at J, with 20 bases in the middle. CDR3 in amino acids: CASSLSLSNSYGQYF. The CDR3 DNA is TGTGCCAGCAGCTTGAGTTTGAGCAATTCCTATGGGCAGTACTTC.

This clone has only a few counts. The CDR3 region is CASRDSQAYNEQFF. In DNA, the CDR3 is TGTGCCAGCAGGGACAGTCAAGCCTACAATGAGCAGTTCTTC. V gene TRBV28 combines with J gene TRBJ2-1; D is perhaps TRBD1 (6 bases). Trimming stripped 6 bases from V and 2 bases from J, with 11 bases between. Per germline, CDR1 MDHEN and CDR2 SYDVKM. CDR3 size: 14 residues.

To note about this clone: The same CDR3 also results from other DNA sequences found in this sample. V usage is TRBV10-2 and J usage is TRBJ2-7; D unclear. The CDR3 consists of 11 residues. CDR1 is WSHSY and CDR2 is SAAADI in the germline V gene. V lost 4 bases, J lost 4 bases, and 5 bases lay in between. CDR3 region: CASSGSYEQYF. The CDR3 coding sequence is TGCGCCAGCAGTGGGAGTTACGAGCAGTACTTC.

The V call is TRBV6-5, the J call TRBJ1-2, with TRBD1 identical over 7 bases. The V segment lost 5 bases and the J segment 3 bases; nucleotides outside the gene matches: 6. This CDR3 has 14 amino acids. The germline V gene encodes CDR1 MNHEY and CDR2 SVGAGI. CDR3 DNA: TGTGCCAGCAGTCCCGACAGGGACTACTATGGCTACACCTTC. Its protein product is CASSPDRDYYGYTF.

This rearrangement joins TRBV7-9 to TRBJ2-2; 9 bases agree with TRBD1. Germline loops: CDR1 SEHNR, CDR2 FQNEAQ (reference sequence). Germline trimming cut 5 bases from V and 3 bases from J; bases unmatched to any gene: 7. CDR3 size: 16 residues. CDR3 nucleotides: TGTGCCAGCAGCGTTAGGGACAGGGATGACACCGGGGAGCTGTTTTTT. Translating gives CASSVRDRDDTGELFF.

J is TRBJ1-1 and V is TRBV4-2; tentative D call: TRBD1 (5 bases). The CDR3 totals 15 residues. With 6 bases removed from V and 1 base from J, the gap between germline ends came to 15 bases. In germline, CDR1 is LGHNA, CDR2 YNFKEQ. CDR3 nucleotides: TGTGCCAGCAGAATTACGGGCGGGGCGAACACTGAAGCTTTCTTT. Translated, it gives CASRITGGANTEAFF.

This clone was observed once. The rearrangement joins TRBV7-8 to TRBJ1-6, with D unclear. CDR3 length: 14 residues. Trimming removed 4 bases from V and 7 bases from J, with 11 bases in between. Germline CDR1 reads SGHVS; CDR2 reads FQNEAQ. The CDR3 region has the DNA TGTGCCAGCAGCTCGAGGGAAATCAATTCACCCCTCCACTTT. This gives the protein CASSSREINSPLHF.

This chain links TRBV9 with TRBJ2-7, with D unresolved. Trimming cost V 0 bases and J 0 bases, with 10 bases left between them. This CDR3 is 15 amino acids long. CDR1 SGDLS and CDR2 YYNGEE come from the germline V gene. CDR3 residues: CASSVAATSSYEQYF. The CDR3 DNA reads TGTGCCAGCAGCGTAGCAGCGACGAGCTCCTACGAGCAGTACTTC.

The chain is built from TRBV5-1 and TRBJ2-3; TRBD1 matches at 7 bases. The CDR3 extends over 15 amino acids. CDR1 is SGHRS and CDR2 is YFSETQ in the germline V gene. The J segment lost 4 bases and the V segment lost 4 bases, leaving 9 bases of the junction unmatched. The CDR3 sequence is CASSDEGAIADTQYF. The CDR3 DNA reads TGCGCCAGCAGCGACGAGGGGGCGATCGCAGATACGCAGTATTTT. The variable domain in full, completed from reference TRBV5-1 and TRBJ2-3, reads KAGVTQTPRYLIKTRGQQVTLSCSPISGHRSVSWYQQTPGQGLQFLFEYFSETQRNKGNFPGRFSGRQFSNSRSEMNVSTLELGDSALYLCASSDEGAIADTQYFGPGTRLTVL.

DNA of the CDR3: TGCGCCAGCAGCCGGCAGGTCAGAAACACTGAAGCTTTCTTT. It yields the protein CASSRQVRNTEAFF. J is TRBJ1-1 and V is TRBV5-1; D gene unclear. The germline V gene encodes CDR1 SGHRS and CDR2 YFSETQ. The CDR3 length is 14 residues. Trimming stripped 4 bases from V and 2 bases from J, with 12 bases between.

The CDR3: CASSPGQGASNTEAFF. For the CDR3, the DNA is TGTGCCAGCAGCCCCGGACAGGGGGCCTCGAACACTGAAGCTTTCTTT. The chain recombines TRBV2 with TRBJ1-1; 11 bases fit TRBD1. With V trimmed by 6 bases and J by 1 base, 7 bases remained unmatched. CDR1 and CDR2 (germline): SNHLY, FYNNEI. The CDR3 totals 16 residues.

V gene TRBV14 combines with J gene TRBJ1-6; D possibly corresponds to TRBD1 (5 bases). From germline, CDR1 is SGHDN and CDR2 FVKESK. Trimming took off 1 base at V and 10 bases at J, with 11 bases between the two ends. The CDR3 is made up of 14 amino acids. As DNA, the CDR3 is TGTGCCAGCAGCCAAGTGCAGGGCCGGTCACCCCTCCACTTT. Its protein is CASSQVQGRSPLHF. The whole variable domain, filled in from reference TRBV14 and TRBJ1-6, reads EAGVTQFPSHSVIEKGQTVTLRCDPISGHDNLYWYRRVMGKEIKFLLHFVKESKQDESGMPNNRFLAERTGGTYSTLKVQPAELEDSGVYFCASSQVQGRSPLHFGNGTRLTVT.

The rearrangement links TRBV18 to TRBJ1-5; D is ambiguous. CDR1 is KGHSH, CDR2 LQKENI, per germline. The V and J ends lost 6 bases and 0 bases respectively, with 6 bases between them. The CDR3 extends over 13 amino acids. In DNA form, the CDR3 reads TGTGCCAGCTCGCTAAATAGCAATCAGCCCCAGCATTTT. This codes for CASSLNSNQPQHF.

The chain couples TRBV7-2 to TRBJ1-2, with 7 bases fitting TRBD1. V gave up 4 bases and J gave up 0 bases; unmatched junction bases: 2. This CDR3 is 14 amino acids long. The germline V gene encodes CDR1 SGHTA and CDR2 FQGNSA. Here the CDR3 reads CASSSTGPNYGYTF. The CDR3 nucleotides read TGTGCCAGCAGCTCGACAGGGCCTAACTATGGCTACACCTTC.

CDR3 sequence (DNA): TGTGCCAGCAGCGCCTCCCCGGGACAGGGGATGAACAATGAGCAGTTCTTC. As protein: CASSASPGQGMNNEQFF. This chain joins TRBV7-8 and TRBJ2-1; the match to TRBD1 covers 10 bases. Germline values: CDR1 SGHVS, CDR2 FQNEAQ. CDR3 size: 17 residues. V was clipped by 5 bases and J by 5 bases; unmatched bases: 12.